This is a list of T cell receptor beta chains from one sample in a study of molecular identifiers for immune sequencing clone quantification. A single record per CDR3 protein comes from TCRdb applying MiXCR to the PCR reads. The sample holds under 100,000 distinct CDR3 sequences, around a quarter seen once. The sample comprised naive CD8+ T cells from blood, with Jurkat cell RNA spiked in. These receptors originate from a human donor in good health. Some libraries in this study had Jurkat cell RNA spiked in. Both conserved end residues are part of each CDR3. The order of the fields is clone size, V gene, J gene, D gene, CDR3 protein, CDR3 DNA. A D gene is named only where the DNA matches it firmly. Clone size is given for some rows only: seen once, a few or many times, or a class if the clone is expanded.

clone size: few; V gene: TRBV10-3; J gene: TRBJ2-4; D gene: TRBD2; CDR3 protein: CAISADYLGLAARVQYF; CDR3 DNA: TGTGCCATCAGCGCAGATTATTTAGGACTAGCGGCTAGGGTTCAGTACTTC
clone size: -; V gene: TRBV27; J gene: TRBJ2-1; D gene: TRBD1; CDR3 protein: CASSSAGQGVEQFF; CDR3 DNA: TGTGCCAGCAGCTCGGCGGGACAGGGGGTGGAGCAGTTCTTC
clone size: few; V gene: TRBV11-2; J gene: TRBJ2-7; D gene: TRBD2; CDR3 protein: CASSPVAGLHYEQYF; CDR3 DNA: TGTGCCAGCAGCCCCGTAGCGGGCCTACACTACGAGCAGTACTTC
clone size: few; V gene: TRBV4-3; J gene: TRBJ2-3; D gene: -; CDR3 protein: CASSQEVARIVPDTQYF; CDR3 DNA: TGCGCCAGCAGCCAAGAGGTAGCGCGGATTGTGCCAGATACGCAGTATTTT
clone size: many; V gene: TRBV19; J gene: TRBJ1-1; D gene: -; CDR3 protein: CASSMMGYTEAFF; CDR3 DNA: TGTGCCAGTAGTATGATGGGTTACACTGAAGCTTTCTTT
clone size: few; V gene: TRBV3-1; J gene: TRBJ1-2; D gene: -; CDR3 protein: CASSQDSEVQGGGYTF; CDR3 DNA: TGTGCCAGCAGCCAAGATTCAGAAGTACAGGGCGGTGGCTACACCTTC
clone size: many; V gene: TRBV7-9; J gene: TRBJ2-3; D gene: -; CDR3 protein: CASNLGEGVTDTQYF; CDR3 DNA: TGTGCCAGCAATCTAGGAGAGGGAGTCACAGATACGCAGTATTTT
clone size: -; V gene: TRBV7-6; J gene: TRBJ2-5; D gene: -; CDR3 protein: CSSSLALGSGETQYF; CDR3 DNA: TGTTCCAGCAGCTTAGCTCTGGGGTCGGGGGAGACCCAGTACTTC
clone size: many; V gene: TRBV6-6; J gene: TRBJ2-7; D gene: -; CDR3 protein: CASSYSEEQYF; CDR3 DNA: TGTGCCAGCAGTTACTCCGAGGAGCAGTACTTC
clone size: -; V gene: TRBV29-1; J gene: TRBJ2-5; D gene: -; CDR3 protein: CSVEGGHRQETQYF; CDR3 DNA: TGCAGCGTTGAAGGGGGACACAGACAAGAGACCCAGTACTTC
clone size: many; V gene: TRBV9; J gene: TRBJ2-2; D gene: TRBD2; CDR3 protein: CASSVVPASGRDTGELFF; CDR3 DNA: TGTGCCAGCAGCGTAGTACCGGCTAGCGGCAGGGACACCGGGGAGCTGTTTTTT
clone size: many; V gene: TRBV6-6; J gene: TRBJ2-4; D gene: -; CDR3 protein: CASTSEKNIQYF; CDR3 DNA: TGTGCCAGCACCTCCGAAAAAAACATTCAGTACTTC
clone size: many; V gene: TRBV6-1; J gene: TRBJ2-5; D gene: TRBD1; CDR3 protein: CASSDQDRAQYF; CDR3 DNA: TGTGCCAGCAGTGACCAGGACAGGGCCCAGTACTTC
clone size: -; V gene: TRBV4-3; J gene: TRBJ2-7; D gene: -; CDR3 protein: CASSQLGALGGGPYEQYF; CDR3 DNA: TGCGCCAGCAGCCAATTGGGGGCCTTGGGTGGAGGGCCCTACGAGCAGTACTTC
clone size: -; V gene: TRBV6-5; J gene: TRBJ2-1; D gene: -; CDR3 protein: CASDSRGEQFF; CDR3 DNA: TGTGCCAGCGACTCACGGGGTGAGCAGTTCTTC
clone size: many; V gene: TRBV7-9; J gene: TRBJ2-3; D gene: TRBD2; CDR3 protein: CASSLEGLADSTDTQYF; CDR3 DNA: TGTGCCAGCAGCTTAGAGGGGCTAGCGGATAGCACAGATACGCAGTATTTT
clone size: few; V gene: TRBV20-1; J gene: TRBJ2-7; D gene: -; CDR3 protein: CSARDWVGGREQYF; CDR3 DNA: TGCAGTGCTAGAGACTGGGTGGGAGGACGGGAGCAGTACTTC
clone size: many; V gene: TRBV5-1; J gene: TRBJ2-7; D gene: -; CDR3 protein: CGSSLDQSSYEQYF; CDR3 DNA: TGCGGGAGCAGCTTGGACCAGAGCTCCTACGAGCAGTACTTC
clone size: many; V gene: TRBV5-6; J gene: TRBJ2-1; D gene: TRBD1; CDR3 protein: CASSQRTGVYNEQFF; CDR3 DNA: TGTGCCAGCAGCCAAAGGACAGGGGTCTACAATGAGCAGTTCTTC
clone size: many; V gene: TRBV29-1; J gene: TRBJ1-1; D gene: -; CDR3 protein: CSVREGTEAFF; CDR3 DNA: TGCAGCGTCAGGGAAGGCACTGAAGCTTTCTTT
clone size: -; V gene: TRBV24-1; J gene: TRBJ2-3; D gene: TRBD2; CDR3 protein: CATSNSGGVSGTQYF; CDR3 DNA: TGTGCCACCAGTAATAGCGGGGGGGTGTCAGGTACGCAGTATTTT
clone size: many; V gene: TRBV5-1; J gene: TRBJ2-7; D gene: -; CDR3 protein: CASSLALNYEQYF; CDR3 DNA: TGCGCCAGCAGCCTAGCCTTAAACTACGAGCAGTACTTC
clone size: few; V gene: TRBV12-3/TRBV12-4; J gene: TRBJ2-3; D gene: -; CDR3 protein: CASSPRLGPNTQYF; CDR3 DNA: TGTGCCAGCAGTCCGAGACTAGGGCCAAATACGCAGTATTTT
clone size: -; V gene: TRBV2; J gene: TRBJ2-2; D gene: -; CDR3 protein: CVSRVSTGELFF; CDR3 DNA: TGTGTCAGCAGGGTTTCCACCGGGGAGCTGTTTTTT
clone size: few; V gene: TRBV9; J gene: TRBJ2-7; D gene: TRBD1; CDR3 protein: CASSYRDRGIYEQYF; CDR3 DNA: TGTGCCAGCAGCTACCGGGACAGGGGTATCTACGAGCAGTACTTC
clone size: -; V gene: TRBV19; J gene: TRBJ2-7; D gene: TRBD2; CDR3 protein: CASSSGGAYEQYF; CDR3 DNA: TGTGCCAGTAGTAGCGGGGGGGCCTACGAGCAGTACTTC
clone size: few; V gene: TRBV19; J gene: TRBJ1-5; D gene: -; CDR3 protein: CASSRGWGSAIEPQHF; CDR3 DNA: TGTGCCAGTAGTAGGGGATGGGGGTCTGCGATCGAACCCCAGCATTTT
clone size: many; V gene: TRBV6-6; J gene: TRBJ1-1; D gene: TRBD1; CDR3 protein: CASSITSGQKNTEAFF; CDR3 DNA: TGTGCCAGCAGTATAACCTCGGGACAGAAGAACACTGAAGCTTTCTTT